Presented here are 25 T cell receptor beta chains from one specimen sequenced in a study of T-cell reconstitution after alpha-beta-depleted transplantation in children. Unique molecular identifiers tagged the TCRbeta library. TCRdb recomputed calls from the PCR reads with MiXCR, one row per CDR3 protein. Of around 250,000 distinct CDR3 sequences in the sample, 7.5% to 9.5% were seen once. Specimen: PBMCs, mostly from graft donor cells, collected 180 days after TCRalphabeta/CD19-depleted stem cell transplant. These receptors came from a male patient aged 10 to 17 who had a stem cell transplant for acute lymphoblastic leukemia, so the T cells may come from the graft donor.

This clonotype came up many times. The rearrangement uses TRBV24-1 and TRBJ2-5; D gene unclear. V lost 5 bases and J lost 1, with 7 bases in between. Germline CDR1 is KGHDR and CDR2 is SFDVKD. This CDR3 is 13 amino acids long. CDR3 coding DNA: TGTGCCACCAGTGGTGGGCTCCAAGAGACCCAGTACTTC. Translating gives CATSGGLQETQYF.

This clonotype was seen many times. The rearrangement joins TRBV3-1 to TRBJ2-1; possibly TRBD2 for D (6 bases). CDR1 is LGHDT and CDR2 is YNNKEL in the germline V gene (reference sequence). CDR3 size: 16 residues. The V and J ends lost 2 bases and 2 bases respectively, with 13 bases between them. CDR3 in DNA: TGTGCCAGCAGCCAAAGGGACTGGGGGGCCTACAATGAGCAGTTCTTC. Amino acids: CASSQRDWGAYNEQFF.

In its sample, this clonotype was seen many times. The chain couples TRBV5-1 to TRBJ2-3, with 8 bases that match TRBD2. Germline-derived CDR1 and CDR2 are SGHRS and YFSETQ. Trimming cost V 2 bases and J 6 bases; bases outside gene matches: 11. The CDR3 has 16 amino acids. CDR3 in DNA: TGCGCCAGCAGCTTCGGGACTAGTATTTTCATGGATACGCAGTATTTT. Residues: CASSFGTSIFMDTQYF.

At least ten counts were recorded for this clonotype. This rearrangement joins TRBV7-3 to TRBJ2-1; D is possibly TRBD2 (7 bases). Looked up from germline, CDR1 is SGHTA and CDR2 is FQGTGA. This CDR3 comprises 20 residues. V was pared by 1 base and J by 6 bases, with 28 bases between. The CDR3 nucleotides read TGTGCCAGCAGCTTAAAAAGGGGGATCGCGGGAGAGCCGGTTTGCAATGAGCAGTTCTTC. As protein: CASSLKRGIAGEPVCNEQFF.

This clonotype was detected ten times or more. This CDR3 is CASGRNYEQYF. The CDR3 DNA reads as TGTGCTAGTGGACGGAACTACGAGCAGTACTTC. The rearrangement links TRBV12-5 to TRBJ2-7; D gene unclear. The ends were cut back, 6 bases at V and 3 bases at J, with 6 bases in the middle. Germline-derived CDR1 and CDR2 are LGHNT and FRNRAP. This CDR3 contains 11 residues.

This clonotype occurred many times. The V gene is TRBV4-1, the J gene TRBJ2-3; 12 bases are shared with TRBD2. The CDR3 runs 19 residues. Looked up from germline, CDR1 is MGHRA and CDR2 is YSYEKL. The trim removed 2 bases at V and 2 bases at J, leaving 11 bases unmatched. In nucleotides, the CDR3 is TGCGCCAGCAGCCAAAGGGCACTAGCGGGAGGTCCCCTCACAGATACGCAGTATTTT. This gives the protein CASSQRALAGGPLTDTQYF.

This clonotype has ten or more counts. The J gene is TRBJ2-1, the V gene TRBV27; 8 bases map to TRBD1. V gave up 5 bases and J gave up 0 bases; unmatched junction bases: 6. The CDR3 totals 16 residues. CDR1 is MNHEY, CDR2 SMNVEV, per germline (reference sequence). CDR3 sequence (DNA): TGTGCCAGCAGTCCACGACAGGGGAGCTCCTACAATGAGCAGTTCTTC. This codes for CASSPRQGSSYNEQFF.

This clonotype occurred many times. The chain has TRBV9 and TRBJ2-7, with D tentatively TRBD1 (6 bases). The length of the CDR3 is 14 residues. Germline V lookup: CDR1 SGDLS, CDR2 YYNGEE. Trimming pared 0 bases from V and 2 bases from J, leaving 9 bases between. Written as DNA, the CDR3 is TGTGCCAGCAGCGTAGGACAGGTTCCCTACGAGCAGTACTTC. This gives the protein CASSVGQVPYEQYF.

This clonotype was seen repeatedly, ten times or more. V usage is TRBV5-1 and J usage is TRBJ2-1, with 10 bases lining up with TRBD2. V trimming: 6 bases; J trimming: 0 bases; junction bases outside the gene matches: 18. CDR1 is SGHRS and CDR2 is YFSETQ in the germline V gene. The CDR3 sequence is 20 residues long. CDR3 residues: CASKYGSGGSGRPSYNEQFF. The CDR3 DNA follows: TGCGCCAGCAAATATGGCTCAGGGGGTAGCGGGAGGCCCTCCTACAATGAGCAGTTCTTC.

In its sample, this clonotype was seen many times. The chain recombines TRBV29-1 with TRBJ1-5, with a weak D call TRBD1 (5 bases). V was cut by 3 bases and J by 6 bases, with 12 bases left in between. The length of the CDR3 is 13 residues. Germline CDR1 and CDR2: SQVTM and ANQGSEA. The CDR3 loop is CSVDGQGGQPQHF. The CDR3 DNA is TGCAGCGTTGATGGGCAGGGAGGTCAGCCCCAGCATTTT.

This clonotype occurred many times. The J gene is TRBJ2-7, the V gene TRBV20-1, with D maybe TRBD1 (5 bases). Trimming left V 0 bases short and J 5 bases short, with 11 bases between. Germline CDR1 DFQATT, CDR2 SNEGSKA (reference sequence). The CDR3 contains 13 residues. The CDR3 region has the DNA TGCAGTGCTAGAGATCAGGGTGGCCACGAGCAGTACTTC. Residues: CSARDQGGHEQYF.

V gene TRBV4-3 combines with J gene TRBJ1-2, with a weak D call TRBD1 (6 bases). V was shortened by 4 bases and J by 2 bases, with 17 bases between the two germline ends. Germline loops: CDR1 LGHNA, CDR2 YSLEER. This CDR3 has 16 residues. CDR3 region: CASSPHYLTGNYGYTF. The CDR3 nucleotides are TGCGCCAGCAGCCCGCATTACCTTACAGGGAACTATGGCTACACCTTC.

The chain has TRBV18 and TRBJ2-7; D is unresolved. The V end lost 6 bases, the J end lost 3 bases, and 9 bases lay between the germline ends. Germline V lookup: CDR1 KGHSH, CDR2 LQKENI. This CDR3 has 12 residues. DNA for the CDR3: TGTGCCAGCTCGCCGCAACGCTACGAGCAGTACTTC. It codes for CASSPQRYEQYF.

This clonotype was seen repeatedly, ten times or more. The chain has TRBV12-3 or TRBV12-4 and TRBJ2-1; D gene uncertain. The CDR3 runs to 13 residues. Deletions cut 4 bases from V and 3 bases from J, with 7 bases between. The DNA for the CDR3 is TGTGCCAGCAGTTCCTCGCTCTACAATGAGCAGTTCTTC. Amino acid sequence: CASSSSLYNEQFF.

This clonotype was counted at least ten times. The V call is TRBV18, the J call TRBJ1-1, with unresolved D. The CDR3 sequence is 15 residues long. The ends were cut back, 2 bases at V and 0 bases at J, with 10 bases in the middle. Germline lookup yields CDR1 KGHSH and CDR2 LQKENI. The CDR3 is CASSPFAELNTEAFF. The CDR3 DNA sequence: TGTGCCAGCTCACCATTCGCAGAGCTGAACACTGAAGCTTTCTTT. Variable domain in full (rest from reference TRBV18 and TRBJ1-1): NAGVMQNPRHLVRRRGQEARLRCSPMKGHSHVYWYRQLPEEGLKFMVYLQKENIIDESGMPKERFSAEFPKEGPSILRIQQVVRGDSAAYFCASSPFAELNTEAFFGQGTRLTVV.

This clonotype showed up many times. CDR3 DNA sequence: TGTGCCAGCAGCCAAGATAACGGACAGGATCCCTACGAGCAGTACTTC. This codes for CASSQDNGQDPYEQYF. The genes are TRBV14 and TRBJ2-7; 7 bases line up with TRBD1. Germline values: CDR1 SGHDN, CDR2 FVKESK. This CDR3 has 16 amino acids. Unmatched junction bases numbered 7, after V lost 0 bases and J lost 2 bases.

V and J are TRBV20-1 and TRBJ2-3; a weak D match, TRBD1 (6 bases). CDR3 length: 16 residues. V was trimmed by 2 bases and J by 0 bases, leaving 15 bases between them. The germline CDR1 and CDR2 sequences are DFQATT and SNEGSKA (reference sequence). The CDR3 sequence is CSARIGGGASTDTQYF. In nucleotides, the CDR3 is TGCAGTGCTAGAATTGGTGGGGGCGCAAGCACAGATACGCAGTATTTT.

This clonotype was seen many times. This chain links TRBV7-6 with TRBJ1-6; 9 bases are a match to TRBD1. V lost 3 bases and J lost 8; bases outside the gene matches: 2. Germline V gives CDR1 SGHVS, CDR2 FNYEAQ. The CDR3 sequence is 14 residues long. CDR3 residues: CASSFRTGDSPLHF. The CDR3 nucleotides are TGTGCCAGCAGCTTCCGGACAGGGGATTCACCCCTCCACTTT.

This clonotype was detected many times. The V call is TRBV29-1, the J call TRBJ1-2; D is perhaps TRBD1 (5 bases). The CDR3 is made up of 12 amino acids. From germline, CDR1 is SQVTM and CDR2 ANQGSEA. V was clipped by 5 bases and J by 8 bases, with 15 bases between them. This CDR3 reads CSVSGQGKGYTF. The DNA for the CDR3 is TGCAGCGTTTCGGGGCAGGGTAAAGGCTACACCTTC.

Ten or more counts support this clonotype. The rearrangement links TRBV6-1 to TRBJ2-5; D remains ambiguous. Germline V gene lookup returns CDR1 MNHNS and CDR2 SASEGT. This CDR3 has 15 amino acids. Trimming pared 1 base from V and 1 base from J, leaving 10 bases between. The CDR3: CASSEGVTPQETQYF. The DNA of the CDR3 is TGTGCCAGCAGTGAAGGGGTTACCCCCCAAGAGACCCAGTACTTC.

This clonotype was recorded many times. The chain combines TRBV4-3 with TRBJ2-7; D is ambiguous. Trimming stripped 1 base from V and 7 bases from J, with 17 bases between. The V gene's germline CDR1 is LGHNA and CDR2 YSLEER. This CDR3 has 15 amino acids. The CDR3 is CASSQALGGKGEQYF. CDR3 nucleotides: TGCGCCAGCAGCCAAGCATTGGGTGGCAAAGGAGAGCAGTACTTC.

This clonotype appeared a few times. The rearrangement joins TRBV24-1 to TRBJ1-5; 7 bases are a match to TRBD1. Germline CDR1 reads KGHDR; CDR2 reads SFDVKD. The ends lost 6 bases at V and 3 bases at J; junction bases unmatched: 7. This CDR3 comprises 15 residues. The CDR3 sequence: CATSRGGQPNQPQHF. In DNA, the CDR3 is TGTGCCACCAGTCGAGGGGGACAGCCCAATCAGCCCCAGCATTTT.

This clonotype was detected ten times or more. This chain joins TRBV15 and TRBJ1-5; the D gene is possibly TRBD1 (6 bases). This CDR3 has 14 amino acids. The V gene's germline CDR1 is LNHNV and CDR2 YYDKDF (reference sequence). V lost 4 bases and J 4 bases, leaving 11 bases between the germline ends. CDR3 bases: TGTGCCACCAGCACGACAGGTTTGAATCAGCCCCAGCATTTT. Protein sequence: CATSTTGLNQPQHF.

This clonotype showed up many times. J is TRBJ2-7 and V is TRBV7-2; D possibly corresponds to TRBD1 (5 bases). V lost 0 bases and J lost 9, with 18 bases in between. CDR1 and CDR2 (germline): SGHTA, FQGNSA. The CDR3 loop spans 15 amino acids. The CDR3 bases are TGTGCCAGCAGCTTAGCGCCTCCAGGGTTGTCGGCGCAGTACTTC. Its translation: CASSLAPPGLSAQYF. The variable domain in full, completed from reference TRBV7-2 and TRBJ2-7, reads GAGVSQSPSNKVTEKGKDVELRCDPISGHTALYWYRQSLGQGLEFLIYFQGNSAPDKSGLPSDRFSAERTGGSVSTLTIQRTQQEDSAVYLCASSLAPPGLSAQYFGPGTRLTVT.

CDR3 protein: CATRTGVEDTQYF. The CDR3 region has the DNA TGTGCCACCAGGACAGGGGTTGAAGATACGCAGTATTTT. V gene TRBV28 combines with J gene TRBJ2-3; 9 bases line up with TRBD1. CDR1 is MDHEN and CDR2 is SYDVKM in the germline V gene. The CDR3 has 13 residues. J was trimmed by 5 bases and V by 10 bases; bases with no gene match: 7.